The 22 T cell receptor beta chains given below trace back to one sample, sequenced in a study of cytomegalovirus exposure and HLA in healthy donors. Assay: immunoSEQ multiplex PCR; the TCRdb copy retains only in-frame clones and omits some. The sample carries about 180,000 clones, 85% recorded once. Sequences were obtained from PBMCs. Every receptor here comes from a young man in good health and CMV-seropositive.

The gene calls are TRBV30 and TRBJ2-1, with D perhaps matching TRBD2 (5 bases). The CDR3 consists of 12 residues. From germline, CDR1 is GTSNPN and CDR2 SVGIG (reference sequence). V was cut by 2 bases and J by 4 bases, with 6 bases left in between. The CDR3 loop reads CAWSRGYNEQFF. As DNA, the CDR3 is TGTGCCTGGAGTCGGGGATACAATGAGCAGTTCTTC. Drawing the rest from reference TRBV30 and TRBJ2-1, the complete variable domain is SQTIHQWPATLVQPVGSPLSLECTVEGTSNPNLYWYRQAAGRGLQLLFYSVGIGQISSEVPQNLSASRPQDRQFILSSKKLLLSDSGFYLCAWSRGYNEQFFGPGTRLTVL.

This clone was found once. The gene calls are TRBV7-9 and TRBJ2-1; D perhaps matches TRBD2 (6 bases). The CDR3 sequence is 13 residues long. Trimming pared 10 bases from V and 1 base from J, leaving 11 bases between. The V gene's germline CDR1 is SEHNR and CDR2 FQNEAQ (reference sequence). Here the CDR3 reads CATPGESYNEQFF. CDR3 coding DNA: TGTGCCACCCCGGGGGAGTCCTACAATGAGCAGTTCTTC.

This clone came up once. The CDR3 reads CASSPGTGRHNEQFF. The CDR3 coding sequence is TGTGCCAGCAGTCCCGGGACAGGGAGACACAATGAGCAGTTCTTC. This sequence joins TRBV28 and TRBJ2-1; 9 bases map to TRBD1. Trimming cost V 5 bases and J 5 bases; bases outside gene matches: 7. Germline V gene sequence: CDR1 MDHEN, CDR2 SYDVKM. The CDR3 is 15 residues long.

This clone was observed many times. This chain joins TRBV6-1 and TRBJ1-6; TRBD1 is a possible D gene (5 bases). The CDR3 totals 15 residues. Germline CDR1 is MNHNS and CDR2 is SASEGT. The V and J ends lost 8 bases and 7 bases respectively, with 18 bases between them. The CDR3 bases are TGTGCCAGCCGCAGGCAGGGCATGACAAATTCACCCCTCCACTTT. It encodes CASRRQGMTNSPLHF.

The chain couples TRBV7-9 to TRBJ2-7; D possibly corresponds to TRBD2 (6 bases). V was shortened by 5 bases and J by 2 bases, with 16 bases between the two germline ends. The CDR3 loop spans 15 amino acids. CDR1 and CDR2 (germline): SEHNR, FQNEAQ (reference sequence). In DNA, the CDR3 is TGTGCCAGCAGCCTGGGGGGTAGTGGTACCTACGAGCAGTACTTC. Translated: CASSLGGSGTYEQYF.

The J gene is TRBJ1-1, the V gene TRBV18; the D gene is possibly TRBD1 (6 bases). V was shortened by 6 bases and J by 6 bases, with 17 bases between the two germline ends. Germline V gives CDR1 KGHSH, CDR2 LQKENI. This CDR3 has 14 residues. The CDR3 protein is CASSLTRTGSEAFF. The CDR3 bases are TGTGCCAGCTCCCTAACCCGAACAGGGTCTGAAGCTTTCTTT.

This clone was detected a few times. Here the CDR3 DNA reads TGTGCCAGCGGGGCCCGACATACGCAGTATTTT. It is translated as CASGARHTQYF. V usage is TRBV2 and J usage is TRBJ2-3; D is possibly TRBD1 (5 bases). There are 11 residues in the CDR3. Trimming took 8 bases from V and 7 from J, leaving 10 bases between them. Germline CDR1 reads SNHLY; CDR2 reads FYNNEI.

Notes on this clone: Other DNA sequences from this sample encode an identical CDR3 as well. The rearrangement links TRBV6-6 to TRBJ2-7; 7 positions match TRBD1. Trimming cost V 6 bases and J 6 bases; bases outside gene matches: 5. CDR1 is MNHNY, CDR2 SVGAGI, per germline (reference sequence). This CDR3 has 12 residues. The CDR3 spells CASSPQGSEQYF. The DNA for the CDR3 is TGTGCCAGCAGCCCACAGGGGAGCGAGCAGTACTTC.

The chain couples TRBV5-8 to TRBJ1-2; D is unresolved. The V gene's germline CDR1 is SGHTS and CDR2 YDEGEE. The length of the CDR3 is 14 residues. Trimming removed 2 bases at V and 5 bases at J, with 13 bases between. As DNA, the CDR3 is TGTGCCAGCAGCTTCGTCGTGGAGGGATATGGCTACACCTTC. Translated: CASSFVVEGYGYTF.

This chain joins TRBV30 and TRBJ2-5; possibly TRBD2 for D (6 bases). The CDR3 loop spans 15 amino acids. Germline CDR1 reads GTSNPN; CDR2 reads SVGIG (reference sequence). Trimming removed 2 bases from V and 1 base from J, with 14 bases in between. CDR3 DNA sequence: TGTGCCTGGAGTCTTCCTAGGACTATCCAAGAGACCCAGTACTTC. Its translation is CAWSLPRTIQETQYF.

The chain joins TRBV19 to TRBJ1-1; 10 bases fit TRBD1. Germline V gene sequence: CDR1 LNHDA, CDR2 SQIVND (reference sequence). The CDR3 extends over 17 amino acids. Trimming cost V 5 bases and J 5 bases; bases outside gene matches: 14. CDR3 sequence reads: CASSSARSGTGATEAFF. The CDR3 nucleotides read TGTGCCAGTAGTTCCGCCCGGTCGGGGACAGGGGCGACTGAAGCTTTCTTT.

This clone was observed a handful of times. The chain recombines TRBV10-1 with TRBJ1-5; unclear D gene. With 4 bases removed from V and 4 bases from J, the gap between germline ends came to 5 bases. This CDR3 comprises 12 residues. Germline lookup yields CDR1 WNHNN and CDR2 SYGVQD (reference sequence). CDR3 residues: CASSVGNQPQHF. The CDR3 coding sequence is TGCGCCAGCAGTGTCGGTAATCAGCCCCAGCATTTT.

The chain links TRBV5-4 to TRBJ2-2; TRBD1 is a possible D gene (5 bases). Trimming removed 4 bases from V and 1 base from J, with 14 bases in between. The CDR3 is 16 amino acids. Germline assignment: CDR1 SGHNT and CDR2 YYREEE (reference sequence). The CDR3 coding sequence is TGTGCCAGCAGCGACTGGACATCCCAGAACACCGGGGAGCTGTTTTTT. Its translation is CASSDWTSQNTGELFF.

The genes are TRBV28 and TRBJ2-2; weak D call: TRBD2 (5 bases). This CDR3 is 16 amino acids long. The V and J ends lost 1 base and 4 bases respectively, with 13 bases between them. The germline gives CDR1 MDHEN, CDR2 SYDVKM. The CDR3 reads CASSLSARRSTGELFF. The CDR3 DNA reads TGTGCCAGCAGTTTATCGGCCAGGAGGAGCACCGGGGAGCTGTTTTTT.

CDR3: CASSLRDRGPGGYTF. Written as DNA, the CDR3 is TGTGCCAGCAGTTTAAGAGACAGGGGGCCGGGTGGCTACACCTTC. V gene TRBV28 combines with J gene TRBJ1-2; TRBD1 aligns across 10 bases. CDR1 MDHEN and CDR2 SYDVKM come from the germline V gene. There are 15 residues in the CDR3. Trimming took 2 bases from V and 7 from J; bases not matched to a gene: 7.

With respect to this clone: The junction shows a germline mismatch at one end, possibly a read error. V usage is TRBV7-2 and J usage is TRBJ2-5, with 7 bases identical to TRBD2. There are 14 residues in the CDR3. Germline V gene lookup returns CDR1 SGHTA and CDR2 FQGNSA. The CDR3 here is CASSSLAVLAMADF. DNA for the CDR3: TGTGCCAGCAGCTCTCTAGCGGTCCTCGCAATGGCGGACTTC.

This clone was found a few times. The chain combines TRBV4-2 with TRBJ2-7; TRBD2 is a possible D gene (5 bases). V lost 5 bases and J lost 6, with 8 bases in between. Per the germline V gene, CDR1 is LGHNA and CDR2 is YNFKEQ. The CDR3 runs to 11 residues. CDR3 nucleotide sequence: TGTGCCAGCAGCTTGGCGGGCGAGCAGTACTTC. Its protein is CASSLAGEQYF.

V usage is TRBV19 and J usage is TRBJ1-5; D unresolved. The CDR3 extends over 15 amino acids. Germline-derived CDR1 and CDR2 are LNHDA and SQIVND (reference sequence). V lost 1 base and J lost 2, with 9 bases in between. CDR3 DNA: TGTGCCAGTAGTATAGGAGTTGAACGCAATCAGCCCCAGCATTTT. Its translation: CASSIGVERNQPQHF. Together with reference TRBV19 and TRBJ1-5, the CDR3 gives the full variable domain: DGGITQSPKYLFRKEGQNVTLSCEQNLNHDAMYWYRQDPGQGLRLIYYSQIVNDFQKGDIAEGYSVSREKKESFPLTVTSAQKNPTAFYLCASSIGVERNQPQHFGDGTRLSIL.

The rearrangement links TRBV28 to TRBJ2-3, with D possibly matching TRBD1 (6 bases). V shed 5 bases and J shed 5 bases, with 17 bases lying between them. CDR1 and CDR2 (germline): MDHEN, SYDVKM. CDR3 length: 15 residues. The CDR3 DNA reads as TGTGCCAGCAGTCCGTCGGACAGAACAGTAGATACGCAGTATTTT. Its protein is CASSPSDRTVDTQYF. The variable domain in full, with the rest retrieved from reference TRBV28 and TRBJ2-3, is DVKVTQSSRYLVKRTGEKVFLECVQDMDHENMFWYRQDPGLGLRLIYFSYDVKMKEKGDIPEGYSVSREKKERFSLILESASTNQTSMYLCASSPSDRTVDTQYFGPGTRLTVL.

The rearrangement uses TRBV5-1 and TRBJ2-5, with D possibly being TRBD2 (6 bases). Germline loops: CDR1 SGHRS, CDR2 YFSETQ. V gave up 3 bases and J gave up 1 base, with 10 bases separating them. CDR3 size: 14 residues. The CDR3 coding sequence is TGCGCCAGCAGCTGGGACTGGCCCCAAGAGACCCAGTACTTC. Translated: CASSWDWPQETQYF.

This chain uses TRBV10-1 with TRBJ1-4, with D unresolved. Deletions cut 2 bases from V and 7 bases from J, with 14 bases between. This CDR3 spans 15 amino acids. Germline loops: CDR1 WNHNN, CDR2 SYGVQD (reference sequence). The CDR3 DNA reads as TGCGCCAGCAGTGAGGGCAGCGGAAACGGTGAAAAACTGTTTTTT. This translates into CASSEGSGNGEKLFF.

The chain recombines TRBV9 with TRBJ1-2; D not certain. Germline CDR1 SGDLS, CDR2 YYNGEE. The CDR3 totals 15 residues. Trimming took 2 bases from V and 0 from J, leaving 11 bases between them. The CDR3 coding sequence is TGTGCCAGCAGCGTCTCCTCGGGAGCTAACTATGGCTACACCTTC. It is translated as CASSVSSGANYGYTF.